The entry that follows covers one T cell receptor beta chain sequence. Its antigen is still unknown. This record belongs to a study of graft-versus-host responses after intestinal transplantation. Study overall: Anti-thymocyte globulin induction preceded 2 to 4 years of tacrolimus and steroid maintenance in all recipients. The study, taken as a whole, reports: The marrow of recipients harbored GvH clones, and ileum or blood showed some of them first. Maximum circulating GvH clone levels tracked with early post-transplant HvG decreases.

Assay used: immunoSEQ multiplex PCR; TCRdb lists only in-frame clones, some missing. The profile shows about 2,500 clones, about 94% of them singletons. The receptor was isolated from a human patient who received an intestinal transplant, so some T cells may come from the graft donor. The source was PBMCs, collected around 20 days after intestinal transplant.

The chain's CDR3 is CASSSLQGGDTEAFF. Written as DNA, the CDR3 is TGTGCCAGCAGTTCCTTACAGGGGGGAGACACTGAAGCTTTCTTT. This chain uses TRBV27 with TRBJ1-1; 8 positions match TRBD1. CDR3 length: 15 amino acids. J lost 3 bases, V lost 4 bases, and 7 bases had no gene match. Germline V gene lookup returns CDR1 MNHEY and CDR2 SMNVEV (reference sequence).